This T cell receptor (beta chain) was sequenced in a study of blood T cell repertoires in COVID-19. The germline gives CDR1 SGDLS, CDR2 YYNGEE. This CDR3 has 14 amino acids. With 0 bases removed from V and 0 bases from J, the gap between germline ends came to 6 bases. As originally analysed: Researchers report that nucleated cell counts were estimated from reference gene primer amplification. Here immunoSEQ multiplex PCR was the method, and the copy in TCRdb shows in-frame clones only, minus some. V, J and clone size reflect that table, while D and trimming were determined from the DNA. The sample consists of tens of thousands of clones, 80% to 90% of them appearing once. This clone appeared once.

The sequence was obtained from a man between 50 and 59 years old with active COVID-19. This rearrangement joins TRBV9 to TRBJ1-1; D may be TRBD1 (5 bases). The sample consisted of peripheral blood. The CDR3 loop reads CASSVGQMNTEAFF. The CDR3 DNA sequence: TGTGCCAGCAGCGTAGGACAGATGAACACTGAAGCTTTCTTT.